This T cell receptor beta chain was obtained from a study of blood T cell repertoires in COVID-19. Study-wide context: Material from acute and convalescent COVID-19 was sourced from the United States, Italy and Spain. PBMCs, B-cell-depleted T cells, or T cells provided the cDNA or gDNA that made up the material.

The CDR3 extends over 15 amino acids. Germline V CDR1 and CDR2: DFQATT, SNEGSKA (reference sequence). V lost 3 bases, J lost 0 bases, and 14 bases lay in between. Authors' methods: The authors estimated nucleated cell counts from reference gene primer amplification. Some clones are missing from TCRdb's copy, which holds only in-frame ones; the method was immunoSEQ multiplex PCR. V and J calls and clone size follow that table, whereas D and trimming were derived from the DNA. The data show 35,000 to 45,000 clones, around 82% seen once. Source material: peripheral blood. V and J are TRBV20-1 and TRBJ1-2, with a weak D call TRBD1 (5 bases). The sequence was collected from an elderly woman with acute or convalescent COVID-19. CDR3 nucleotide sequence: TGCAGTGCTAGTCAGGGCCTCCTATCTAACTATGGCTACACCTTC. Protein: CSASQGLLSNYGYTF.